A selection of T cell receptor beta chains follows, all from one sample in a study of regulatory T cells in long-lasting Graves disease. One entry per CDR3 protein results from TCRdb running MiXCR on the multiplex PCR reads. The data hold 300,000 to 400,000 distinct CDR3 sequences, with about 18% observed a single time. Source: peripheral blood mononuclear cells (PBMCs), taken at new diagnosis, from a patient treated with antithyroid drugs. The receptor set was obtained from a female donor with Graves disease. The CDR3 runs from the conserved cysteine through the conserved F or W. Each record gives: clone size, D gene, V gene, J gene, CDR3 protein, CDR3 DNA. D genes are given only for firm matches. A row's size may be missing; if present it is once, few, many or a size class.

clone size: -; D gene: -; V gene: TRBV5-1; J gene: TRBJ1-2; CDR3 protein: CASSPASGEDYGYTF; CDR3 DNA: TGCGCCAGCAGCCCCGCATCAGGGGAGGACTATGGCTACACCTTC
clone size: many; D gene: TRBD2; V gene: TRBV6-2/TRBV6-3; J gene: TRBJ2-3; CDR3 protein: CASRSPGLEADTQYF; CDR3 DNA: TGTGCCAGCAGGTCTCCGGGACTAGAAGCAGATACGCAGTATTTT
clone size: -; D gene: -; V gene: TRBV28; J gene: TRBJ2-7; CDR3 protein: CASSSPRGTVTASEQYF; CDR3 DNA: TGTGCCAGCAGTTCGCCCCGAGGGACGGTTACGGCGAGCGAGCAGTACTTC
clone size: many; D gene: TRBD2; V gene: TRBV19; J gene: TRBJ2-3; CDR3 protein: CASSITWRDYQYF; CDR3 DNA: TGTGCCAGTAGTATAACCTGGCGGGACTACCAGTATTTT
clone size: many; D gene: TRBD2; V gene: TRBV6-1; J gene: TRBJ2-2; CDR3 protein: CASSPVGTSAGELFF; CDR3 DNA: TGTGCCAGCAGCCCGGTGGGGACTAGCGCCGGGGAGCTGTTTTTT
clone size: many; D gene: TRBD2; V gene: TRBV29-1; J gene: TRBJ2-3; CDR3 protein: CSARRREGSDTQYF; CDR3 DNA: TGCAGCGCCAGACGGCGGGAGGGTTCAGATACGCAGTATTTT
clone size: many; D gene: -; V gene: TRBV6-1; J gene: TRBJ1-6; CDR3 protein: CASSPRQASPLHF; CDR3 DNA: TGTGCCAGCAGTCCTCGGCAGGCTTCACCCCTCCACTTT
clone size: many; D gene: TRBD1; V gene: TRBV24-1; J gene: TRBJ2-5; CDR3 protein: CATSSTGGAETQYF; CDR3 DNA: TGTGCCACCAGTTCTACAGGGGGCGCGGAGACCCAGTACTTC
clone size: few; D gene: -; V gene: TRBV20-1; J gene: TRBJ2-3; CDR3 protein: CSASGEPGTDTQYF; CDR3 DNA: TGCAGTGCTAGCGGGGAGCCGGGCACAGATACGCAGTATTTT
clone size: many; D gene: -; V gene: TRBV12-3/TRBV12-4; J gene: TRBJ2-1; CDR3 protein: CASSPTNGNEQFF; CDR3 DNA: TGTGCCAGCAGTCCCACCAATGGGAATGAGCAGTTCTTC
clone size: -; D gene: -; V gene: TRBV5-1; J gene: TRBJ2-3; CDR3 protein: CASSLVQGTTDTQYF; CDR3 DNA: TGCGCCAGCAGCTTGGTCCAGGGGACAACAGATACGCAGTATTTT
clone size: -; D gene: TRBD2; V gene: TRBV18; J gene: TRBJ2-1; CDR3 protein: CASSPWSGGNEQFF; CDR3 DNA: TGTGCCAGCTCACCCTGGAGCGGGGGTAATGAGCAGTTCTTC
clone size: many; D gene: -; V gene: TRBV20-1; J gene: TRBJ2-1; CDR3 protein: CSASIDEQFF; CDR3 DNA: TGCAGTGCTAGCATCGATGAGCAGTTCTTC
clone size: many; D gene: -; V gene: TRBV9; J gene: TRBJ2-5; CDR3 protein: CASSVDSLGAKETQYF; CDR3 DNA: TGTGCCAGCAGCGTAGACTCTCTAGGGGCTAAGGAGACCCAGTACTTC
clone size: many; D gene: TRBD2; V gene: TRBV2; J gene: TRBJ2-3; CDR3 protein: CAIRPGLALDTQYF; CDR3 DNA: TGTGCCATACGACCGGGACTAGCTCTAGATACGCAGTATTTT
clone size: many; D gene: -; V gene: TRBV27; J gene: TRBJ2-7; CDR3 protein: CASRRAGRSYEQYF; CDR3 DNA: TGTGCCAGCAGGCGGGCCGGGCGTTCCTACGAGCAGTACTTC
clone size: many; D gene: -; V gene: TRBV12-3/TRBV12-4; J gene: TRBJ1-5; CDR3 protein: CASRGGGNQPQHF; CDR3 DNA: TGTGCCAGCAGGGGGGGGGGCAATCAGCCCCAGCATTTT
clone size: many; D gene: -; V gene: TRBV20-1; J gene: TRBJ1-2; CDR3 protein: CSVPRLRYGYTF; CDR3 DNA: TGCAGTGTTCCCCGGCTTCGGTATGGCTACACCTTC
clone size: -; D gene: -; V gene: TRBV28; J gene: TRBJ1-5; CDR3 protein: CASSLSPGWLLNQPRHF; CDR3 DNA: TGCGCCAGCAGTTTATCTCCAGGATGGCTACTCAATCAGCCCCGGCATTTT
clone size: many; D gene: -; V gene: TRBV2; J gene: TRBJ2-2; CDR3 protein: CATRRVGELFF; CDR3 DNA: TGTGCCACCCGCCGGGTCGGGGAGCTGTTTTTT
clone size: few; D gene: -; V gene: TRBV7-9; J gene: TRBJ2-1; CDR3 protein: CASSWGTWGGPYNEQFF; CDR3 DNA: TGTGCCAGCAGCTGGGGAACGTGGGGCGGCCCCTACAATGAGCAGTTCTTC
clone size: many; D gene: TRBD2; V gene: TRBV28; J gene: TRBJ2-7; CDR3 protein: CASSLSRTSGEGEQYF; CDR3 DNA: TGTGCCAGCAGTTTATCCAGGACTAGCGGGGAGGGCGAGCAGTACTTC
clone size: many; D gene: -; V gene: TRBV5-1; J gene: TRBJ1-5; CDR3 protein: CASSLVAGPSNQPQHF; CDR3 DNA: TGTGCCAGCAGCTTGGTGGCAGGGCCAAGCAATCAGCCCCAGCATTTT
clone size: many; D gene: TRBD1; V gene: TRBV11-3; J gene: TRBJ2-1; CDR3 protein: CASSDPGTGVVDEQFF; CDR3 DNA: TGTGCCAGCAGCGATCCCGGGACAGGGGTAGTCGATGAGCAGTTCTTC
clone size: few; D gene: TRBD1; V gene: TRBV10-3; J gene: TRBJ2-3; CDR3 protein: CAISELGQGGTDTQYF; CDR3 DNA: TGTGCCATCAGTGAGTTGGGACAGGGTGGCACAGATACGCAGTATTTT
clone size: many; D gene: -; V gene: TRBV12-3/TRBV12-4; J gene: TRBJ2-2; CDR3 protein: CASSFWGLGTGELFF; CDR3 DNA: TGTGCCAGCAGTTTCTGGGGGCTCGGAACCGGGGAGCTGTTTTTT
clone size: many; D gene: TRBD2; V gene: TRBV28; J gene: TRBJ2-7; CDR3 protein: CASRTTSGRAQEQYF; CDR3 DNA: TGTGCCAGCAGAACAACTAGCGGGAGGGCCCAGGAGCAGTACTTC
clone size: -; D gene: TRBD2; V gene: TRBV7-2; J gene: TRBJ2-5; CDR3 protein: CASSPPGTSGKETQYF; CDR3 DNA: TGTGCCAGCAGCCCTCCCGGGACTAGCGGGAAAGAGACCCAGTACTTC
clone size: few; D gene: -; V gene: TRBV19; J gene: TRBJ1-2; CDR3 protein: CASSPRGGRTRNYGYTF; CDR3 DNA: TGTGCCAGTAGTCCTCGGGGGGGACGCACCAGGAACTATGGCTACACCTTC
clone size: many; D gene: TRBD1; V gene: TRBV15; J gene: TRBJ1-1; CDR3 protein: CATSGGQGGTEAFF; CDR3 DNA: TGTGCCACCAGTGGGGGACAGGGGGGCACTGAAGCTTTCTTT
clone size: few; D gene: TRBD2; V gene: TRBV9; J gene: TRBJ2-7; CDR3 protein: CASSVDGGGTYEQYF; CDR3 DNA: TGTGCCAGCAGCGTAGACGGCGGGGGTACCTACGAGCAGTACTTC
clone size: many; D gene: -; V gene: TRBV20-1; J gene: TRBJ2-7; CDR3 protein: CSAEGSSYEQYF; CDR3 DNA: TGCAGTGCTGAGGGATCCTCCTACGAGCAGTACTTC
clone size: many; D gene: TRBD1; V gene: TRBV3-1; J gene: TRBJ2-3; CDR3 protein: CASSSTGGIPDTQYF; CDR3 DNA: TGTGCCAGCAGCTCGACAGGGGGAATTCCAGATACGCAGTATTTT
clone size: -; D gene: -; V gene: TRBV9; J gene: TRBJ1-6; CDR3 protein: CASSSLGGRSPLHF; CDR3 DNA: TGTGCCAGCAGCTCCCTCGGGGGGCGTTCACCCCTCCACTTT
clone size: many; D gene: -; V gene: TRBV12-5; J gene: TRBJ2-6; CDR3 protein: CASGLGTGPPGANVLTF; CDR3 DNA: TGTGCTAGTGGTTTGGGCACGGGACCCCCTGGGGCCAACGTCCTGACTTTC
clone size: many; D gene: -; V gene: TRBV7-9; J gene: TRBJ1-1; CDR3 protein: CASSLLGWDTEAFF; CDR3 DNA: TGTGCCAGCAGCTTATTAGGTTGGGACACTGAAGCTTTCTTT
clone size: many; D gene: -; V gene: TRBV12-3/TRBV12-4; J gene: TRBJ2-1; CDR3 protein: CASSLLGGGEQFF; CDR3 DNA: TGTGCCAGCAGTTTACTCGGGGGAGGTGAGCAGTTCTTC
clone size: -; D gene: -; V gene: TRBV25-1; J gene: TRBJ2-2; CDR3 protein: CASTDRMSIYGELFF; CDR3 DNA: TGTGCCAGCACCGACAGGATGTCCATTTACGGGGAGCTGTTTTTT
clone size: many; D gene: -; V gene: TRBV2; J gene: TRBJ2-2; CDR3 protein: CASSEGGNTGELFF; CDR3 DNA: TGTGCCAGCAGTGAGGGGGGTAACACCGGGGAGCTGTTTTTT
clone size: few; D gene: TRBD1; V gene: TRBV13; J gene: TRBJ1-2; CDR3 protein: CAILGQGYGYTF; CDR3 DNA: TGTGCCATCCTTGGACAGGGCTATGGCTACACCTTC
clone size: many; D gene: TRBD1; V gene: TRBV2; J gene: TRBJ1-2; CDR3 protein: CASRQGDYGYTF; CDR3 DNA: TGTGCCAGCCGACAGGGGGACTATGGCTACACCTTC
clone size: many; D gene: -; V gene: TRBV12-3/TRBV12-4; J gene: TRBJ1-5; CDR3 protein: CASSLALGRVDQPQHF; CDR3 DNA: TGTGCCAGCAGTTTAGCGCTCGGACGCGTCGATCAGCCCCAGCATTTT
clone size: -; D gene: TRBD1; V gene: TRBV19; J gene: TRBJ2-7; CDR3 protein: CASRDRDRVSYEQYF; CDR3 DNA: TGTGCCAGTAGGGACCGGGACAGGGTATCCTACGAGCAGTACTTC
clone size: -; D gene: -; V gene: TRBV28; J gene: TRBJ1-2; CDR3 protein: CASSFPDTYGYTF; CDR3 DNA: TGTGCCAGCAGTTTTCCCGACACCTATGGCTACACCTTC
clone size: many; D gene: TRBD2; V gene: TRBV10-2; J gene: TRBJ2-2; CDR3 protein: CASNPEPGLAGLFHTGELFF; CDR3 DNA: TGCGCCAGCAATCCTGAACCGGGACTAGCGGGACTATTCCACACCGGGGAGCTGTTTTTT
clone size: many; D gene: TRBD2; V gene: TRBV6-5; J gene: TRBJ2-2; CDR3 protein: CASSSSAGAITGELFF; CDR3 DNA: TGTGCCAGCAGTTCATCGGCGGGAGCTATTACCGGGGAGCTGTTTTTT
clone size: -; D gene: -; V gene: TRBV20-1; J gene: TRBJ1-1; CDR3 protein: CSARVGFWQGEAFF; CDR3 DNA: TGCAGTGCTAGGGTCGGATTCTGGCAGGGGGAAGCTTTCTTT
clone size: -; D gene: TRBD1; V gene: TRBV28; J gene: TRBJ2-3; CDR3 protein: CASNLQGGPDTQYF; CDR3 DNA: TGTGCCAGCAACCTACAGGGGGGCCCAGATACGCAGTATTTT
clone size: -; D gene: -; V gene: TRBV9; J gene: TRBJ1-2; CDR3 protein: CASSVEDMRGYTF; CDR3 DNA: TGTGCCAGCAGCGTAGAAGATATGCGGGGCTACACCTTC
clone size: -; D gene: -; V gene: TRBV3-1; J gene: TRBJ2-5; CDR3 protein: CASSPTGETVGETQYF; CDR3 DNA: TGTGCCAGCAGCCCCACGGGAGAAACGGTCGGAGAGACCCAGTACTTC